These T cell receptor beta chains were read from a single sample in a study of OX40 agonist ivuxolimab in advanced cancers. Libraries were prepared by immunoSEQ multiplex PCR; TCRdb keeps only in-frame clonotypes and omits some of them. Of 71,000 or so clones in the sample, just over 90% were seen once. The sequencing used CD4+ or CD8+ T cells sorted from blood, collected in a trial of the OX40 agonist ivuxolimab. These receptors originate from an adult with an advanced solid tumor such as melanoma, head and neck, liver or kidney cancer. Each CDR3 is given with its conserved first and last residue. Fields, in order: J gene, V gene, D gene, clone size, CDR3 DNA, CDR3 protein. A D gene is named only where the DNA matches it firmly. The size entry is marked missing in some rows and otherwise reads once, few, many or a size class.

j_gene: TRBJ1-1; v_gene: TRBV11-3; d_gene: NA; abundance: NA; CDR3nt: TGTGCCAGCAGCTTAGAAAGGAGTCGGAGCACTGAAGCTTTCTTT; CDR3aa: CASSLERSRSTEAFF
j_gene: TRBJ2-5; v_gene: TRBV28; d_gene: TRBD1; abundance: NA; CDR3nt: TGTGCCAGCAGTTTTTCGACAGGGGGGCAAGAGACCCAGTACTTC; CDR3aa: CASSFSTGGQETQYF
j_gene: TRBJ2-7; v_gene: TRBV5-6; d_gene: NA; abundance: NA; CDR3nt: TGTGCCAGCAGCCCCGGAGCCGACTACGAGCAGTACTTC; CDR3aa: CASSPGADYEQYF
j_gene: TRBJ2-6; v_gene: TRBV9; d_gene: NA; abundance: NA; CDR3nt: TGTGCCAGCAGCGCGGCCTCTGGGGCCAACGTCCTGACTTTC; CDR3aa: CASSAASGANVLTF
j_gene: TRBJ2-2; v_gene: TRBV14; d_gene: TRBD1; abundance: NA; CDR3nt: TGTGCCAGCAGCCCTACTCGGGGACAGGGCGCCGGGGAGCTGTTTTTT; CDR3aa: CASSPTRGQGAGELFF
j_gene: TRBJ2-7; v_gene: TRBV7-9; d_gene: NA; abundance: NA; CDR3nt: TGTGCCAGCAGCTTTTTGAGGGGGAGCCACGAGCAGTACTTC; CDR3aa: CASSFLRGSHEQYF
j_gene: TRBJ1-4; v_gene: TRBV19; d_gene: NA; abundance: NA; CDR3nt: TGTGCCAGTAGTATGGAGAAAGGGGCAACTAATGAAAAACTGTTTTTT; CDR3aa: CASSMEKGATNEKLFF
j_gene: TRBJ2-3; v_gene: TRBV7-2; d_gene: TRBD2; abundance: once; CDR3nt: TGTGCCAGCAGCTCGGGACTAGCGGGAACAGATACGCAGTATTTT; CDR3aa: CASSSGLAGTDTQYF
j_gene: TRBJ2-3; v_gene: TRBV6-5; d_gene: NA; abundance: NA; CDR3nt: TGTGCCAGCAGCCCCCAGCAGGACACAGATACGCAGTATTTT; CDR3aa: CASSPQQDTDTQYF
j_gene: TRBJ1-1; v_gene: TRBV28; d_gene: NA; abundance: NA; CDR3nt: TGTGCCAGCATCTCAAGCGGGCCAGAAGCTTTCTTT; CDR3aa: CASISSGPEAFF
j_gene: TRBJ2-5; v_gene: TRBV15; d_gene: NA; abundance: NA; CDR3nt: TGTGCCACCAGCAAAGCCGGCTTCCTCGGGCAAGAGACCCAGTACTTC; CDR3aa: CATSKAGFLGQETQYF
j_gene: TRBJ1-2; v_gene: TRBV16; d_gene: TRBD1; abundance: NA; CDR3nt: TGTGCCAGCAGCCGGGACAGGTCCTATGGCTACACCTTC; CDR3aa: CASSRDRSYGYTF
j_gene: TRBJ2-7; v_gene: TRBV7-8; d_gene: TRBD2; abundance: once; CDR3nt: TGTGCCAGCAGCGCCCCGGCTGTAAGCGGGGGGTTCCTCGAGCAGTACTTC; CDR3aa: CASSAPAVSGGFLEQYF
j_gene: TRBJ1-1; v_gene: TRBV2; d_gene: TRBD1; abundance: NA; CDR3nt: TGTGCCAGCAGTACAGACAGGGCGGTCACTGAAGCTTTCTTT; CDR3aa: CASSTDRAVTEAFF
j_gene: TRBJ1-3; v_gene: TRBV5-1; d_gene: TRBD1; abundance: NA; CDR3nt: TGCGCCAGCAGCCCTTTAGGACAGGTGTCTGGAAACACCATATATTTT; CDR3aa: CASSPLGQVSGNTIYF
j_gene: TRBJ1-5; v_gene: TRBV19; d_gene: TRBD1; abundance: NA; CDR3nt: TGTGCCAGTAGTCGCACAGGGGGGGGAGGTAGCAATCAGCCCCAGCATTTT; CDR3aa: CASSRTGGGGSNQPQHF
j_gene: TRBJ2-5; v_gene: TRBV7-9; d_gene: NA; abundance: NA; CDR3nt: TGTGCCAGCGGTTACGGGCAGGGGGGAGAGACCCAGTACTTC; CDR3aa: CASGYGQGGETQYF
j_gene: TRBJ2-5; v_gene: TRBV6-6; d_gene: NA; abundance: NA; CDR3nt: TGTGCCAGCAGTTCCCGGAGGTCAGGTGGGGAGACCCAGTACTTC; CDR3aa: CASSSRRSGGETQYF
j_gene: TRBJ2-3; v_gene: TRBV7-9; d_gene: NA; abundance: NA; CDR3nt: TGTGCCAGCAGCTATTCCAGGTTCTATCCAGATACGCAGTATTTT; CDR3aa: CASSYSRFYPDTQYF
j_gene: TRBJ2-5; v_gene: TRBV2; d_gene: TRBD2; abundance: NA; CDR3nt: TGTGCCAGCAGGAAATTAGCGGGAACCCAGATACAAGAGACCCAGTACTTC; CDR3aa: CASRKLAGTQIQETQYF